This TCR beta chain was found in a study of blood T cell repertoires in COVID-19. Study background: Both acute and convalescent COVID-19 samples were obtained from the United States, Italy and Spain. From T cells, B-cell-depleted T cells, or PBMCs came the material, which was cDNA or gDNA.

V dropped 4 bases and J dropped 2; count of bases not matched to a gene: 6. CDR1 is SGHKS, CDR2 YYEKEE, per germline (reference sequence). This CDR3 spans 16 amino acids. In the original workflow: Amplification with reference gene primers provided the estimates of nucleated cell counts. Sequencing used immunoSEQ multiplex PCR; TCRdb keeps in-frame clones, though not all of them. That table furnishes V, J and clone size, whereas the DNA furnished D and trimming. The sample contains roughly 260,000 clones, around nine tenths of which appear only once. Sequencing input: peripheral blood. The chain recombines TRBV5-5 with TRBJ2-2; TRBD1 matches 9 bases. The sequence was obtained from a woman aged 35 to 49 who had recovered from COVID-19. Written as DNA, the CDR3 is TGTGCCAGCAGCCCACAGGGGGCACGAAACACCGGGGAGCTGTTTTTT. It is translated as CASSPQGARNTGELFF.